This entry lists 11 T cell receptor beta chains sequenced from one sample in a study of blood T cell repertoires in COVID-19. Using immunoSEQ multiplex PCR, the repertoire was profiled, and TCRdb retains in-frame clones only, with some absent. Counted here are fewer than 250,000 clones, 88% occurring once; the ten biggest clones make up roughly 14%. Material for sequencing was PBMCs or T cells enriched from blood (not recorded which). Source of these receptors: a woman aged 50 to 60 with acute COVID-19.

The rearrangement links TRBV28 to TRBJ2-3; 10 bases align to TRBD2. Germline trimming cut 6 bases from V and 4 bases from J; bases unmatched to any gene: 4. The CDR3 loop spans 14 amino acids. Germline CDR1 and CDR2: MDHEN and SYDVKM. The CDR3 spells CASRVAGGPDTQYF. CDR3 coding DNA: TGTGCCAGCAGAGTAGCGGGAGGACCAGATACGCAGTATTTT.

The V call is TRBV28, the J call TRBJ1-6; D is perhaps TRBD1 (6 bases). In germline, CDR1 is MDHEN, CDR2 SYDVKM. Trimming cost V 9 bases and J 1 base, with 13 bases left between them. There are 15 residues in the CDR3. The CDR3 sequence: CASKQGGSYNSPLHF. Here the CDR3 DNA reads TGTGCCAGTAAACAGGGTGGGTCCTATAATTCACCCCTCCACTTT.

The chain recombines TRBV11-2 with TRBJ1-4; 11 positions agree with TRBD1. The V gene end was trimmed by 4 bases and the J gene end by 7 bases; junction bases not matched to a gene: 2. Per the germline V gene, CDR1 is SGHAT and CDR2 is FQNNGV. The CDR3 has 14 amino acids. The DNA for the CDR3 is TGTGCCAGCAGCTCGGGACAGGGGGGTGAAAAACTGTTTTTT. It is translated as CASSSGQGGEKLFF. The entire variable domain, with the rest obtained from reference TRBV11-2 and TRBJ1-4, is as follows: EAGVAQSPRYKIIEKRQSVAFWCNPISGHATLYWYQQILGQGPKLLIQFQNNGVVDDSQLPKDRFSAERLKGVDSTLKIQPAKLEDSAVYLCASSSGQGGEKLFFGSGTQLSVL.

This clone was detected once. The V gene is TRBV19, the J gene TRBJ1-5, with 8 bases lining up with TRBD1. Trimming took 5 bases from V and 0 from J; bases not matched to a gene: 3. The CDR3 consists of 15 residues. Germline V gene lookup returns CDR1 LNHDA and CDR2 SQIVND (reference sequence). As DNA, the CDR3 is TGTGCCAGTAGTCGGACAGGGATTAGCAATCAGCCCCAGCATTTT. Protein sequence: CASSRTGISNQPQHF.

This clone has only a few counts. This specimen includes other DNA sequences encoding the same CDR3. V gene TRBV7-9 combines with J gene TRBJ1-5; D is ambiguous. The germline V and J ends were trimmed by 1 base and 14 bases, with 15 bases remaining between them. This CDR3 contains 13 residues. Germline lookup yields CDR1 SEHNR and CDR2 FQNEAQ (reference sequence). The CDR3 sequence: CASSLGGPTKKHF. DNA of the CDR3: TGTGCCAGCAGCTTAGGCGGGCCGACCAAGAAGCATTTT.

The rearrangement uses TRBV28 and TRBJ1-1, with D hard to call. CDR3 length: 12 amino acids. V gave up 3 bases and J gave up 4 bases, with 6 bases separating them. Per the germline V gene, CDR1 is MDHEN and CDR2 is SYDVKM. CDR3 amino acids: CASSLELTEAFF. CDR3 in DNA: TGTGCCAGCAGTTTGGAGCTCACTGAAGCTTTCTTT. Filled out from reference TRBV28 and TRBJ1-1, the complete variable domain reads DVKVTQSSRYLVKRTGEKVFLECVQDMDHENMFWYRQDPGLGLRLIYFSYDVKMKEKGDIPEGYSVSREKKERFSLILESASTNQTSMYLCASSLELTEAFFGQGTRLTVV.

The J gene is TRBJ2-7, the V gene TRBV19; 7 bases map to TRBD1. J gave up 0 bases and V 5 bases, and 10 bases lay outside the gene matches. Germline V CDR1 and CDR2: LNHDA, SQIVND (reference sequence). This CDR3 has 16 amino acids. The CDR3 loop is CASSLGSGQASYEQYF. CDR3 nucleotides: TGTGCCAGTAGTTTGGGCTCCGGACAGGCCTCCTACGAGCAGTACTTC.

This sequence joins TRBV11-2 and TRBJ1-2; 7 positions agree with TRBD1. The CDR3 is 16 amino acids. CDR1 and CDR2 (germline): SGHAT, FQNNGV. The trim removed 5 bases at V and 0 bases at J, leaving 9 bases unmatched. CDR3 in DNA: TGTGCCAGCAGCCCCACAGGGGCCTTAGCTAACTATGGCTACACCTTC. Encoded protein: CASSPTGALANYGYTF.

The chain recombines TRBV5-1 with TRBJ2-2; possibly TRBD1 for D (8 bases). The CDR3 loop spans 16 amino acids. Germline CDR1 and CDR2: SGHRS and YFSETQ. The germline V and J ends were trimmed by 4 bases and 4 bases, with 17 bases remaining between them. The CDR3 region has the DNA TGCGCCAGCAGCCCAGGACAGGGCGGGAGCACCGGGGAGCTGTTTTTT. Translation gives CASSPGQGGSTGELFF.

The gene calls are TRBV6-4 and TRBJ2-1, with TRBD1 identical over 7 bases. The length of the CDR3 is 16 residues. Trimming took 4 bases from V and 0 from J; bases not matched to a gene: 6. Germline loops: CDR1 MRHNA, CDR2 SNTAGT. The DNA for the CDR3 is TGTGCCAGCAGTGTCCAGGGGGTGAGCTCCTACAATGAGCAGTTCTTC. Translated: CASSVQGVSSYNEQFF.

The gene calls are TRBV3-1 (or the pseudogene TRBV3-2) and TRBJ2-1; 11 bases agree with TRBD1. After removal of 5 bases from V and 5 bases from J, the junction contained 5 bases not matched to a gene. The CDR3 spans 15 residues. Germline loops: CDR1 LGHDT, CDR2 YNNKEL (reference sequence). CDR3 sequence (DNA): TGTGCCAGCAGCGGTCGGGACAGGGGGAACAATGAGCAGTTCTTC. Translating gives CASSGRDRGNNEQFF.